The rows below give T cell receptor beta chains drawn from one sample of a study of T cells after yellow fever vaccination. TCRdb analysed the 5' RACE reads with MiXCR anew, one entry per CDR3 protein. The sample consists of over 150,000 distinct CDR3 sequences, approximately 6.2% of them appearing once. The sequencing used CD4+ T cells sorted from PBMCs, collected on the day of the first yellow fever vaccination. The receptors stem from a man aged 18-30 years who received the YFV17D yellow fever vaccine. The CDR3 runs from the conserved cysteine through the conserved F or W. The D gene is left open where the match is weak. Clone size, where shown, is once, few, many, or a class for clones that have expanded.

few TRBJ2-1 TRBV7-9 - CASSLLGPENEQFF TGTGCCAGCAGCTTATTAGGGCCCGAAAATGAGCAGTTCTTC
many TRBJ1-4 TRBV20-1 TRBD1 CSAPSRGPEKLFF TGCAGTGCTCCGTCCAGGGGGCCTGAAAAACTGTTTTTT
few TRBJ2-5 TRBV11-2 TRBD2 CASSLDGTSGAKERETQYF TGTGCCAGCAGCTTAGATGGGACTAGCGGGGCCAAAGAAAGAGAGACCCAGTACTTC
- TRBJ1-2 TRBV15 TRBD1 CATSRDAVAGGGYGYTF TGTGCCACCAGCAGAGACGCTGTCGCAGGGGGAGGCTATGGCTACACCTTC
many TRBJ2-3 TRBV27 TRBD2 CASSSPWTSGGGYTQYF TGTGCCAGCAGTTCCCCTTGGACTAGCGGGGGGGGTTATACGCAGTATTTT
many TRBJ2-1 TRBV29-1 - CSVWDTSSYNEQFF TGCAGCGTTTGGGACACAAGCTCCTACAATGAGCAGTTCTTC
many TRBJ2-5 TRBV12-3/TRBV12-4 TRBD2 CASTVGLTSGQETQYF TGTGCCAGCACCGTAGGGCTGACTAGCGGCCAAGAGACCCAGTACTTC
many TRBJ2-1 TRBV11-2 - CASSPRGYNEQFF TGTGCCAGCAGCCCCCGTGGGTACAATGAGCAGTTCTTC
- TRBJ2-7 TRBV7-2 - CASSLMQDQEQYF TGTGCCAGCAGCCTCATGCAGGACCAGGAGCAGTACTTC
- TRBJ1-5 TRBV12-3/TRBV12-4 - CASSFQAQPQHF TGTGCCAGCAGTTTTCAGGCACAGCCCCAGCATTTT
- TRBJ1-2 TRBV20-1 TRBD1 CSARDPRTGANYGYTF TGCAGTGCTAGAGATCCCCGGACAGGAGCTAACTATGGCTACACCTTC
- TRBJ1-1 TRBV7-2 - CASSLMGLGHTEAFF TGTGCCAGCAGCTTGATGGGACTTGGGCACACTGAAGCTTTCTTT
many TRBJ2-3 TRBV7-2 - CASRRAGAADTQYF TGTGCCAGCAGGCGTGCGGGGGCCGCAGATACGCAGTATTTT
many TRBJ2-7 TRBV7-2 - CASSFRDIGFEQYF TGTGCCAGCAGCTTCCGGGACATCGGGTTTGAGCAGTACTTC
many TRBJ2-6 TRBV12-5 - CASGLGHSGANVLTF TGTGCTAGTGGTTTGGGACACTCTGGGGCCAACGTCCTGACTTTC
- TRBJ2-6 TRBV4-1 - CASSQAPQANVLTF TGCGCCAGCAGCCAAGCCCCGCAGGCCAACGTCCTGACTTTC
- TRBJ1-6 TRBV27 - CASKGVGSPLHF TGTGCCAGCAAAGGGGTAGGGTCACCCCTCCACTTT
few TRBJ2-3 TRBV12-3/TRBV12-4 TRBD2 CASSFRRGVRDF TGTGCCAGCAGTTTCCGGCGGGGGGTTAGGGATTTT
few TRBJ2-2 TRBV10-1 TRBD2 CASSLGLAVSTGELFF TGCGCCAGCAGCCTGGGACTAGCGGTGTCCACCGGGGAGCTGTTTTTT
few TRBJ2-2 TRBV12-3/TRBV12-4 TRBD2 CASRRLAGTLGELFF TGTGCCAGCAGGCGACTAGCGGGGACTCTGGGGGAGCTGTTTTTT
few TRBJ2-7 TRBV28 - CASSLQGRSHYEQYF TGTGCCAGCAGTTTACAGGGCCGGTCCCACTACGAGCAGTACTTC